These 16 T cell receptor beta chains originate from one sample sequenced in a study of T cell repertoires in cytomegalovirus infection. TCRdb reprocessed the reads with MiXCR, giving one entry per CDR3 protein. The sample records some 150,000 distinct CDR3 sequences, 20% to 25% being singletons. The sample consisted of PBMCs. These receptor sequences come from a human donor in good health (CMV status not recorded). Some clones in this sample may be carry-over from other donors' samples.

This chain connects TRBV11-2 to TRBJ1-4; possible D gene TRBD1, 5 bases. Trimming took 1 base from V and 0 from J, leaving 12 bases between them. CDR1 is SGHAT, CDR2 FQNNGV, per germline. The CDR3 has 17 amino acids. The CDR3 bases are TGTGCCAGCAGCTTAGGGCAGGGACTCCCAACTAATGAAAAACTGTTTTTT. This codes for CASSLGQGLPTNEKLFF.

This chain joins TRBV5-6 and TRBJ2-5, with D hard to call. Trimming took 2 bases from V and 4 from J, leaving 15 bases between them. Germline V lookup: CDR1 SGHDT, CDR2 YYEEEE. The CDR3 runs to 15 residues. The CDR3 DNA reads TGTGCCAGCAGCTTCTGGGGTGGGGAAGGAGAGACCCAGTACTTC. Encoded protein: CASSFWGGEGETQYF.

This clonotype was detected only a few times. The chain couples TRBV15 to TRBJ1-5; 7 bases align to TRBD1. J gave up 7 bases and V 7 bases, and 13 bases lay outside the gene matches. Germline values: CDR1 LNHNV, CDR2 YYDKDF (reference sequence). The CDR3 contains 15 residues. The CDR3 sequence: CATNNRDSPWQPQHF. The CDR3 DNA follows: TGTGCCACCAACAACCGGGACAGCCCCTGGCAGCCCCAGCATTTT.

CDR3 DNA: TGTGCCATAGGGCCGGGACAGGGTAACTATGGCTACACCTTC. Encoded protein: CAIGPGQGNYGYTF. The chain is built from TRBV28 and TRBJ1-2, with TRBD1 matching over 9 bases. The CDR3 spans 14 residues. Germline V CDR1 and CDR2: MDHEN, SYDVKM. Trimming at V came to 10 bases and at J to 1 base, leaving 7 bases not matched to a gene.

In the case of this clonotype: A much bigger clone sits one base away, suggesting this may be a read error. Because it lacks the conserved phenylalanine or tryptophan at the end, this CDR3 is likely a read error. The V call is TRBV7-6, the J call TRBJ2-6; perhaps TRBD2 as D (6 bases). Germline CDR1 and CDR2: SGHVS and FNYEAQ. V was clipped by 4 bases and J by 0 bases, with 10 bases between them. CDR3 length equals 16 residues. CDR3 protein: CASSWAEGSGANVLTI. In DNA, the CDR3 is TGTGCCAGCAGCTGGGCGGAGGGCTCTGGGGCCAACGTCCTGACTATC.

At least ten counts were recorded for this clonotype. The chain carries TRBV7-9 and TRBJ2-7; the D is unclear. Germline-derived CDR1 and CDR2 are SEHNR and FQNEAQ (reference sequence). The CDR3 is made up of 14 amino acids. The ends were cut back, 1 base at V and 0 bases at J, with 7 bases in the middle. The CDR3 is CASSLGRSSYEQYF. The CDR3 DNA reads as TGTGCCAGCAGCTTAGGACGGAGCTCCTACGAGCAGTACTTC.

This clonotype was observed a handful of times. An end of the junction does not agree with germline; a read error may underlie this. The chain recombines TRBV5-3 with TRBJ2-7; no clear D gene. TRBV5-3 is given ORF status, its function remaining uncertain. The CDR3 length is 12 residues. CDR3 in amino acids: CASSLELREQYF. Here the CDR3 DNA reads TGTGCCAGCAGCTTGGAGCTCCGCGAGCAGTACTTC.

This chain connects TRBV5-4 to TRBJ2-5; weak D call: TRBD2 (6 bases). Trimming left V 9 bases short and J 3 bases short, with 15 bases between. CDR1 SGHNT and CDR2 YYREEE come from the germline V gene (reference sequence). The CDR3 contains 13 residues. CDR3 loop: CATAPGLEETQYF. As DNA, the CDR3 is TGTGCCACCGCTCCGGGACTCGAAGAGACCCAGTACTTC.

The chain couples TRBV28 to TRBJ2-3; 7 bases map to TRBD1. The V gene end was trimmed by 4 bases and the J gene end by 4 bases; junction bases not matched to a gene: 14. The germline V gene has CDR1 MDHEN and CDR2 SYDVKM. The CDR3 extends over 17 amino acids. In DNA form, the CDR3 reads TGTGCCAGCAGTTCAATTACGAGGGGGCGAGGCGCAGATACGCAGTATTTT. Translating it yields CASSSITRGRGADTQYF.

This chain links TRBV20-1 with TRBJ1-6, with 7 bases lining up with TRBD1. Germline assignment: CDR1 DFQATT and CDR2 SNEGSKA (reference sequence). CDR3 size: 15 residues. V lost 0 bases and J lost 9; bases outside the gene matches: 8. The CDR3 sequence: CSAREGARGSSPLHF. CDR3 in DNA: TGCAGTGCTAGAGAAGGAGCCAGGGGGAGTTCACCCCTCCACTTT.

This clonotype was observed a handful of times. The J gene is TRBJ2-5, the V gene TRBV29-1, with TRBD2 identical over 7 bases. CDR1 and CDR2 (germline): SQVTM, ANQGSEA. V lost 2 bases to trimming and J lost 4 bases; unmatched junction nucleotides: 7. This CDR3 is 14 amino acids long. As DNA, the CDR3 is TGCAGCGTTGAACCAACTAGCGTAGGAGAGACCCAGTACTTC. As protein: CSVEPTSVGETQYF.

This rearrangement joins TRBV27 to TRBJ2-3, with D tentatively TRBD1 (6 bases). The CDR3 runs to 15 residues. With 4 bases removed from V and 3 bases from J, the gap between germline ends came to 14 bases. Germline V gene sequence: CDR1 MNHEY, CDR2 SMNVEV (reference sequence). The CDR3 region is CASSSRGLSTDTQYF. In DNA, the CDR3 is TGTGCCAGCAGTTCCAGGGGCCTGTCTACAGATACGCAGTATTTT.

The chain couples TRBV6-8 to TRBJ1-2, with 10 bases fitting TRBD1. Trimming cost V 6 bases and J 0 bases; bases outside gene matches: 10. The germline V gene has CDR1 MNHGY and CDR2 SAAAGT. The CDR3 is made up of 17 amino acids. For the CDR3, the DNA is TGTGCCAGCAGACCCCTGACAGGGGGCAAACCTAACTATGGCTACACCTTC. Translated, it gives CASRPLTGGKPNYGYTF.

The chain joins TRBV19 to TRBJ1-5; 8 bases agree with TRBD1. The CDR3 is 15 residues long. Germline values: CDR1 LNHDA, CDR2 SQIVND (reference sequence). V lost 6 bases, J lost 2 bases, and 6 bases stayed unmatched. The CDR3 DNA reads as TGTGCCAGTAGGCCCGACAGGGGAGGCAATCAGCCCCAGCATTTT. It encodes CASRPDRGGNQPQHF.

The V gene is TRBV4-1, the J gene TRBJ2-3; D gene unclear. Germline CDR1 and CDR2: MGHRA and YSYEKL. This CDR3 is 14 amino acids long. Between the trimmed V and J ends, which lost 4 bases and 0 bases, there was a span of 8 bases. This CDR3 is CASSPIDSTDTQYF. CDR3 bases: TGCGCCAGCAGCCCGATAGATAGCACAGATACGCAGTATTTT.

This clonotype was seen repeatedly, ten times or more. Written as DNA, the CDR3 is TGTGCCAGCAGTTACACCGGGGCCTTCTCGGGCGAGCAGTACTTC. It is translated as CASSYTGAFSGEQYF. The chain uses TRBV6-5 and TRBJ2-7; tentatively, D is TRBD1 or TRBD2 (5 bases each). The CDR3 is made up of 15 amino acids. Germline CDR1 and CDR2: MNHEY and SVGAGI. V was shortened by 2 bases and J by 6 bases, with 17 bases between the two germline ends.